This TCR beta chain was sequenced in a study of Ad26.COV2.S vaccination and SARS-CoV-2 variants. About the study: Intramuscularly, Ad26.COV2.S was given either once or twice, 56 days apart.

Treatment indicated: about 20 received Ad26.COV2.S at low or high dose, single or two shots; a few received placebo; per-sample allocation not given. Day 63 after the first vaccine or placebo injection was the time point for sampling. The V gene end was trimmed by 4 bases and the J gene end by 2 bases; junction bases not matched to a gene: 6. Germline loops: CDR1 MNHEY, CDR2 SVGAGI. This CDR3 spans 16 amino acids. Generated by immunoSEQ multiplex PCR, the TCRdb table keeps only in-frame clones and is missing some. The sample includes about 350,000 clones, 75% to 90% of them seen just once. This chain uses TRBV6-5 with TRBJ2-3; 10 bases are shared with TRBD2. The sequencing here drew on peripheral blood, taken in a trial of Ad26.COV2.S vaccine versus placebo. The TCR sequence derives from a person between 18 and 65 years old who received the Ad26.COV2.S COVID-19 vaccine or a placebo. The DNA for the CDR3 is TGTGCCAGCAGTTCCTCTAGCGGGGGCGACACAGATACGCAGTATTTT. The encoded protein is CASSSSSGGDTDTQYF.